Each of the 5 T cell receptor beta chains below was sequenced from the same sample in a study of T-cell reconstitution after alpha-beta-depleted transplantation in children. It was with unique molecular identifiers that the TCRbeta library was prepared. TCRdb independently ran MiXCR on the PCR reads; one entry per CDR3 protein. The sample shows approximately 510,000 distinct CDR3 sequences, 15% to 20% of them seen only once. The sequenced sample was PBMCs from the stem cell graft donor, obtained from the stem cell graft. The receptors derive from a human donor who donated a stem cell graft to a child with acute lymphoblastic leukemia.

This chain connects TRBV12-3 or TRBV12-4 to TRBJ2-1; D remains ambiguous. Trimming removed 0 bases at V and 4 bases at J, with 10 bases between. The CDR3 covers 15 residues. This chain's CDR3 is CASSLAGSGYNEQFF. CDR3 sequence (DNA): TGTGCCAGCAGTTTAGCAGGATCCGGGTACAATGAGCAGTTCTTC.

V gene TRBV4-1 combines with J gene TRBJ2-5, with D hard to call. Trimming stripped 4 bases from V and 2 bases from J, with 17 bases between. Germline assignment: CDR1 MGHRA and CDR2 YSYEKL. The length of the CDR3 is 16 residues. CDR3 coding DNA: TGCGCCAGCAGCCCCCTCGGTCGGCGCCTACAAGAGACCCAGTACTTC. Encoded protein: CASSPLGRRLQETQYF.

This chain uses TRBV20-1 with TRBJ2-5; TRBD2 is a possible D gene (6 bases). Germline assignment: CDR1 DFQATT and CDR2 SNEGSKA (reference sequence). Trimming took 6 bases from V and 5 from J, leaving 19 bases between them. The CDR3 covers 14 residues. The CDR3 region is CSAGGRMGWETQYF. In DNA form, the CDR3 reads TGCAGTGCGGGAGGACGTATGGGCTGGGAGACCCAGTACTTC.

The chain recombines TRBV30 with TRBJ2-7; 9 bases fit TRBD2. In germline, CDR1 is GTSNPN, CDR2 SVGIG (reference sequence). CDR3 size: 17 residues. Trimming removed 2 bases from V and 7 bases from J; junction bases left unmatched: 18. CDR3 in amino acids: CAWSNGALGGRGREQYF. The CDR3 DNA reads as TGTGCCTGGAGTAATGGAGCGCTCGGCGGGAGGGGAAGGGAGCAGTACTTC. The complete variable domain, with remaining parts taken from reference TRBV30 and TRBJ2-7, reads SQTIHQWPATLVQPVGSPLSLECTVEGTSNPNLYWYRQAAGRGLQLLFYSVGIGQISSEVPQNLSASRPQDRQFILSSKKLLLSDSGFYLCAWSNGALGGRGREQYFGPGTRLTVT.

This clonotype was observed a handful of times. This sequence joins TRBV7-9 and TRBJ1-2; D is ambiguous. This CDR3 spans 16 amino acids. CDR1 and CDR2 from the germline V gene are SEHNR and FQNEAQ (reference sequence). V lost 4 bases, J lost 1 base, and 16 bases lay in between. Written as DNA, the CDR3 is TGTGCCAGCAGCTCCGGACGCGTCGCCCTTAACTATGGCTACACCTTC. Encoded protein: CASSSGRVALNYGYTF.